These 7 T cell receptor beta chains share one sample of origin, sequenced in a study of identical twins. TCRdb re-analysed the 5' RACE reads in MiXCR, keeping a single row per CDR3 protein. This sample has more than 400,000 distinct CDR3 sequences, with roughly 15% found just once. In addition, the sample was reused for a study of yellow fever vaccine responses in identical twins.

Sequences were obtained from CD4+ T cells sorted from blood. The receptors stem from a young woman in good health.

For the CDR3, the DNA is TGTGCCAGCAGCCCCCCAGGTCGCTATGGCTACACCTTC. Protein: CASSPPGRYGYTF. This chain uses TRBV12-3 or TRBV12-4 with TRBJ1-2; no clear D. Trimming removed 6 bases at V and 4 bases at J, with 12 bases between. The CDR3 loop spans 13 amino acids.

The chain joins TRBV20-1 to TRBJ2-7; D may correspond to TRBD1 or TRBD2 (7 bases each). CDR1 DFQATT and CDR2 SNEGSKA come from the germline V gene (reference sequence). V shed 6 bases and J shed 2 bases, with 23 bases lying between them. This CDR3 has 16 residues. CDR3 loop: CSALLPDREGTYEQYV. DNA of the CDR3: TGCAGTGCCCTCTTACCCGACAGGGAGGGAACCTACGAGCAGTACGTC.

This clonotype was observed a few times. The V and J genes are TRBV10-3 and TRBJ2-7; 9 nucleotides align to TRBD1. The CDR3 spans 15 residues. The junction had 5 bases not matched to a gene; V was cut back by 5 bases and J by 0 bases. The germline V gene has CDR1 ENHRY and CDR2 SYGVKD. Here the CDR3 reads CAISKDRGSSYEQYF. CDR3 sequence (DNA): TGTGCCATCAGTAAGGACAGGGGTAGCTCCTACGAGCAGTACTTC.

This clonotype was observed at least ten times. The chain combines TRBV29-1 with TRBJ1-2, with 11 bases aligning to TRBD1. In germline, CDR1 is SQVTM, CDR2 ANQGSEA. V shed 7 bases, J shed 1 base, and the junction held 11 bases outside the gene matches. This CDR3 contains 16 residues. Written as DNA, the CDR3 is TGCAGCGCCCTGGGGGGACAGGGGGTCGGTAACTATGGCTACACCTTC. Its protein is CSALGGQGVGNYGYTF.

V gene TRBV7-3 combines with J gene TRBJ2-3, with 7 bases identical to TRBD1. Per germline, CDR1 SGHTA and CDR2 FQGTGA. V lost 11 bases to trimming and J lost 0 bases; unmatched junction nucleotides: 20. There are 18 residues in the CDR3. CDR3 residues: CACCYRPGTEGSTDTQYF. The CDR3 bases are TGTGCCTGCTGTTATCGCCCTGGGACAGAAGGAAGCACAGATACGCAGTATTTT.

The V and J genes are TRBV11-2 and TRBJ2-5, with D tentatively TRBD1 (7 bases). In germline, CDR1 is SGHAT, CDR2 FQNNGV. Trimming shortened V by 7 bases and J by 1 base, and 16 bases separated the two germline ends. The CDR3 runs to 15 residues. The CDR3 bases are TGTGCCAGCAACCGACAGGGACTCCCCCAAGAGACCCAGTACTTC. This translates into CASNRQGLPQETQYF. Based on the CDR3 plus reference TRBV11-2 and TRBJ2-5, the full variable domain is EAGVAQSPRYKIIEKRQSVAFWCNPISGHATLYWYQQILGQGPKLLIQFQNNGVVDDSQLPKDRFSAERLKGVDSTLKIQPAKLEDSAVYLCASNRQGLPQETQYFGPGTRLLVL.

J is TRBJ2-7 and V is TRBV7-9; 7 positions agree with TRBD2. The CDR3 runs 14 residues. J was trimmed by 1 base and V by 8 bases; bases with no gene match: 8. Germline loops: CDR1 SEHNR, CDR2 FQNEAQ (reference sequence). Here the CDR3 DNA reads TGTGCCAGCGAGGTGGGAGGGCCTTCCTACGAGCAGTACTTC. This gives the protein CASEVGGPSYEQYF.